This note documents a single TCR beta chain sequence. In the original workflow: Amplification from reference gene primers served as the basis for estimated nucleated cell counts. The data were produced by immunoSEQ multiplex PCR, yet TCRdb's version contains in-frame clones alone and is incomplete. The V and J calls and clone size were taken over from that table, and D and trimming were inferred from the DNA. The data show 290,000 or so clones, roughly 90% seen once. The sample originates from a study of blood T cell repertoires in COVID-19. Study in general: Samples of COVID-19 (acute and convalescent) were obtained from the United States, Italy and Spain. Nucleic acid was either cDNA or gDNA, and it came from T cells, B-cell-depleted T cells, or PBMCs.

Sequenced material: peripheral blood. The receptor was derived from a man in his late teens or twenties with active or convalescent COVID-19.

The CDR3 loop reads CASSPNRDTQYF. The DNA for the CDR3 is TGTGCCAGCAGCCCGAATAGAGATACGCAGTATTTT. The chain employs TRBV11-2 and TRBJ2-3, with D uncertain. The CDR3 extends over 12 amino acids. V dropped 5 bases and J dropped 5 bases, with 8 bases sitting between them. The V gene's germline CDR1 is SGHAT and CDR2 FQNNGV.